Reported below is one T cell receptor beta chain. The source of the sample is a study of response to subunit inactivated influenza vaccine. Germline-derived CDR1 and CDR2 are DFQATT and SNEGSKA (reference sequence). The CDR3 consists of 12 residues. V lost 3 bases, J lost 6 bases, and 10 bases lay in between. One entry per CDR3 protein, called by TCRdb with MiXCR from the RT-PCR reads. The data contain about 520,000 distinct CDR3 sequences, about 25% of them singletons. Sequenced here: CD4+ T cells sorted from PBMCs, sampled about 5 days after vaccination. The TCR originated in a man aged 45-65 years who received an inactivated influenza vaccine. The genes are TRBV20-1 and TRBJ2-3; D possibly corresponds to TRBD1 (6 bases). The CDR3 protein is CSARKGVDTQYF. For the CDR3, the DNA is TGCAGTGCTAGGAAGGGGGTCGATACGCAGTATTTT.